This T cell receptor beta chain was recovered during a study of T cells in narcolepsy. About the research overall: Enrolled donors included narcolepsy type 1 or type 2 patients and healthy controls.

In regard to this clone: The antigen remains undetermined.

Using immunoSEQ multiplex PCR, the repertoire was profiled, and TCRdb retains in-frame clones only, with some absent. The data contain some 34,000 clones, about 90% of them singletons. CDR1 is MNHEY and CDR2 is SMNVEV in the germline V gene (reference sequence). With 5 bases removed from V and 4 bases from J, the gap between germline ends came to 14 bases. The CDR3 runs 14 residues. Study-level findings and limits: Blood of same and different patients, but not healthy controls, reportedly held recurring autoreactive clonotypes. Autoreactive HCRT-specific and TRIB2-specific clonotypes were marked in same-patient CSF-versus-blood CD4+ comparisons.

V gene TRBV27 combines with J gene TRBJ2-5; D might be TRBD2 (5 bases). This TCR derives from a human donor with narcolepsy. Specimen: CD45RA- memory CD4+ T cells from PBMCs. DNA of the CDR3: TGTGCCAGCAGTCCCCTCCCGAGCGGAGAGACCCAGTACTTC. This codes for CASSPLPSGETQYF.